The 6 T cell receptor beta chains below were found in one sample sequenced in a study of blood T cell repertoires in COVID-19. Method: immunoSEQ multiplex PCR; TCRdb's copy keeps in-frame clones and lacks some. The sample holds tens of thousands of clones, about 87% seen once. The material sequenced was peripheral blood. The source of these receptors is a human donor in a cohort sampled during active COVID-19. The donor label of this sample is uncertain.

The chain's CDR3 is CASSSDREETQYF. Here the CDR3 DNA reads TGTGCCAGCAGTTCCGACAGGGAAGAGACCCAGTACTTC. V gene TRBV6-5 combines with J gene TRBJ2-5; 7 bases line up with TRBD1. The CDR3 is made up of 13 amino acids. J was trimmed by 3 bases and V by 4 bases; bases with no gene match: 2. The germline CDR1 and CDR2 sequences are MNHEY and SVGAGI.

The chain carries TRBV5-1 and TRBJ1-2, with 12 bases that match TRBD1. Germline V gene lookup returns CDR1 SGHRS and CDR2 YFSETQ. The CDR3 has 15 residues. J was trimmed by 6 bases and V by 0 bases; bases with no gene match: 3. CDR3 sequence reads: CASSLEGQGANGYTF. Written as DNA, the CDR3 is TGCGCCAGCAGCTTGGAGGGACAGGGGGCGAATGGCTACACCTTC.

V is TRBV6-5 and J is TRBJ2-3; D might be TRBD2 (6 bases). Germline loops: CDR1 MNHEY, CDR2 SVGAGI. Trimming took off 8 bases at V and 6 bases at J, with 18 bases between the two ends. This CDR3 contains 14 residues. CDR3 protein: CASGVGGDVDTQYF. CDR3 nucleotides: TGTGCCAGCGGGGTAGGAGGGGATGTTGATACGCAGTATTTT.

The J gene is TRBJ1-4, the V gene TRBV18; D is unclear. The CDR3 runs to 13 residues. Germline V gene sequence: CDR1 KGHSH, CDR2 LQKENI. V lost 3 bases to trimming and J lost 4 bases, with 6 bases between them. CDR3 sequence reads: CASSPTNNEKLFF. The CDR3 DNA is TGTGCCAGCTCACCCACTAATAATGAAAAACTGTTTTTT. The variable domain in full, completed from reference TRBV18 and TRBJ1-4, reads NAGVMQNPRHLVRRRGQEARLRCSPMKGHSHVYWYRQLPEEGLKFMVYLQKENIIDESGMPKERFSAEFPKEGPSILRIQQVVRGDSAAYFCASSPTNNEKLFFGSGTQLSVL.

The V and J genes are TRBV24-1 and TRBJ1-1; 10 bases map to TRBD1. The V segment lost 4 bases and the J segment 6 bases; nucleotides outside the gene matches: 4. The CDR3 loop spans 14 amino acids. Germline V gives CDR1 KGHDR, CDR2 SFDVKD. The CDR3 region is CATSDRGQGAEAFF. CDR3 DNA sequence: TGTGCCACCAGTGACCGAGGACAGGGGGCTGAAGCTTTCTTT.

DNA of the CDR3: TGTGCCAGCTCACCGGGCCTTACGAACACCGGGGAGCTGTTTTTT. It specifies CASSPGLTNTGELFF. This chain connects TRBV18 to TRBJ2-2; no firm D call. CDR3 length: 15 residues. CDR1 and CDR2 from the germline V gene are KGHSH and LQKENI. Trimming left V 3 bases short and J 0 bases short, with 8 bases between.